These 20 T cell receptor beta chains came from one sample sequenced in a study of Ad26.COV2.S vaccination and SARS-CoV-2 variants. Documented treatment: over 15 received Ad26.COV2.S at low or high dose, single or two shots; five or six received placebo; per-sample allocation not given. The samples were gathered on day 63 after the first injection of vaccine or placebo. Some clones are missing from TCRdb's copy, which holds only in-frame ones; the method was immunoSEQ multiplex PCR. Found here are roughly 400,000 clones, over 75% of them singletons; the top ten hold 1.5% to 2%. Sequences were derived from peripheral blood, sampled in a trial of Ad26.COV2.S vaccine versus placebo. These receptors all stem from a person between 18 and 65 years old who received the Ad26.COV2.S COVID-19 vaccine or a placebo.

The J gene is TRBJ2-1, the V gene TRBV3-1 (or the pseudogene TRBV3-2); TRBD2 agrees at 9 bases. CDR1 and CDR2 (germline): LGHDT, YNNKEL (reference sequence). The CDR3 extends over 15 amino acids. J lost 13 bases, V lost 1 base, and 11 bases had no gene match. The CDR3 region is CASSQGGVAGVRQFF. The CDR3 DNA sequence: TGTGCCAGCAGCCAAGGCGGAGTAGCGGGAGTGAGACAGTTCTTC.

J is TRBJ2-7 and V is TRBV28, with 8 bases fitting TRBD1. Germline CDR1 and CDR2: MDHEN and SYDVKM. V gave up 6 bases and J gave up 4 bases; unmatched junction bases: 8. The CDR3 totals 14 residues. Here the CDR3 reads CASRSLGQVYEQYF. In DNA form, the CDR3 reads TGTGCCAGCAGATCCCTGGGACAGGTTTACGAGCAGTACTTC.

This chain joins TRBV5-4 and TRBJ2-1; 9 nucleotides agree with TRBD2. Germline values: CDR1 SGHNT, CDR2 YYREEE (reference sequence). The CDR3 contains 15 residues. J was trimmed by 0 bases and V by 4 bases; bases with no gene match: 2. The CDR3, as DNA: TGTGCCAGCAGCCTGACTAGCGGCTCCTACAATGAGCAGTTCTTC. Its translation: CASSLTSGSYNEQFF.

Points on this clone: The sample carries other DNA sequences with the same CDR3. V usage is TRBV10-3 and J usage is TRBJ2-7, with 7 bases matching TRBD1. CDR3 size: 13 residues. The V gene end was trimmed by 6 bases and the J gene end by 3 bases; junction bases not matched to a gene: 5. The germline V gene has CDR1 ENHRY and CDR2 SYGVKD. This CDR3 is CAIRPGQSYEQYF. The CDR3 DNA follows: TGTGCCATCAGGCCGGGACAGAGCTACGAGCAGTACTTC.

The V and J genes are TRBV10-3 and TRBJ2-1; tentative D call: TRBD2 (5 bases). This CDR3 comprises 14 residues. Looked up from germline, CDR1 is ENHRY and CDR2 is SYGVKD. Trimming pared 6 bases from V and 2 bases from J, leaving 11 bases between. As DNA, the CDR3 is TGTGCCATCAGCCCGGACTCAGCCTACAATGAGCAGTTCTTC. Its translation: CAISPDSAYNEQFF.

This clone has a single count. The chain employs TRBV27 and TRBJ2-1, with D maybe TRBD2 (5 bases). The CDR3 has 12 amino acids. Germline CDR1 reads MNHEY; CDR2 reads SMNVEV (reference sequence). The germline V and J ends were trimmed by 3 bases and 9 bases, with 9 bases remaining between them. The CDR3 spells CASSFARGEQFF. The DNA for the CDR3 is TGTGCCAGCAGTTTCGCCCGGGGTGAGCAGTTCTTC.

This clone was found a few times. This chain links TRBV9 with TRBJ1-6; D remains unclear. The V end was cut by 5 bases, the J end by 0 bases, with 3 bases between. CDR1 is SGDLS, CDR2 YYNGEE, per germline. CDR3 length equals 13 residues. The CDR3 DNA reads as TGTGCCAGCAGGGGCTCCTATAATTCACCCCTCCACTTT. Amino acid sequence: CASRGSYNSPLHF.

DNA for the CDR3: TGTGCCAGCAGTTACCTGGCCAAGGGGGAGACCCAGTACTTC. Amino acid sequence: CASSYLAKGETQYF. The chain links TRBV6-5 to TRBJ2-5, with D perhaps TRBD1 (5 bases). The CDR3 contains 14 residues. V shed 2 bases and J shed 5 bases, with 12 bases lying between them. CDR1 and CDR2 from the germline V gene are MNHEY and SVGAGI.

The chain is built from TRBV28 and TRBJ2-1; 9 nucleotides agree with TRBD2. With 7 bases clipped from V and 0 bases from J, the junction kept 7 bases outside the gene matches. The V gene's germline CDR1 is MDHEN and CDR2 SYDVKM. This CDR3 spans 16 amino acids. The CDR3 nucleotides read TGTGCCAGCATAGGACTAGCGCCTACCTCCTACAATGAGCAGTTCTTC. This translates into CASIGLAPTSYNEQFF.

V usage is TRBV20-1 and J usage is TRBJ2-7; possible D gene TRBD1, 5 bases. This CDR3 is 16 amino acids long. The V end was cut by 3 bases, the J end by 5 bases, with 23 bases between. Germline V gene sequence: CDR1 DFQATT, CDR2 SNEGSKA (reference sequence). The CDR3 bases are TGCAGTGCTAGTTCAACTTCAGGGCCAGCCGCGGACGAGCAGTACTTC. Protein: CSASSTSGPAADEQYF.

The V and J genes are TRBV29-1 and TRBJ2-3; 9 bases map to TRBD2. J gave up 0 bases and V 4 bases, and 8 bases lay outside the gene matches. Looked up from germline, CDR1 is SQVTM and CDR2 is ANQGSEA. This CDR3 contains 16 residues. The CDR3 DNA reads TGCAGCGTTGCGGGGGTCACTAGCGGGAGCACAGATACGCAGTATTTT. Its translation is CSVAGVTSGSTDTQYF.

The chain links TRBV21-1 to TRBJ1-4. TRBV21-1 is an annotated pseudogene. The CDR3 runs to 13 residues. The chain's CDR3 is CASSGAINEKLFF. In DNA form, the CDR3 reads TGTGCCAGCAGCGGAGCCATTAATGAAAAACTGTTTTTT.

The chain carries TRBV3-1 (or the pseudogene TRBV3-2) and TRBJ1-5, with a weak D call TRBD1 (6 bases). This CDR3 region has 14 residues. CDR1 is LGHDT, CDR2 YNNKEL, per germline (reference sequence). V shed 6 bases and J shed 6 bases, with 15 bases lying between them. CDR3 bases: TGTGCCAGCAGACGCAAGGACAGTAGTCAGCCCCAGCATTTT. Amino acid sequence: CASRRKDSSQPQHF.

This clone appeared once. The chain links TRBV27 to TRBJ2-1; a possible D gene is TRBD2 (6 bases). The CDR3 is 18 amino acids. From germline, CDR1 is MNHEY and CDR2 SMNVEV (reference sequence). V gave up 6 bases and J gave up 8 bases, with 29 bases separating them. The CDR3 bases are TGTGCCAGCAGATATCTTCGTCAGCGGGCCCCCCTTAGGGATGAGCAGTTCTTC. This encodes CASRYLRQRAPLRDEQFF.

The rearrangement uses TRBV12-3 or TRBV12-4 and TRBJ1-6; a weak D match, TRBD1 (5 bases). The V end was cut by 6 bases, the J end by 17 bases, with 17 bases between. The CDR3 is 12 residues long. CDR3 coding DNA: TGTGCCAGCAGCCCCACGGGGGGGGTCGTCCACTTT. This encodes CASSPTGGVVHF.

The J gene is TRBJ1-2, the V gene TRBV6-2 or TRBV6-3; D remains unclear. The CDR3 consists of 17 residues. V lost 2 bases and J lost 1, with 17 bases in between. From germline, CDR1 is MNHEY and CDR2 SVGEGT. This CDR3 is CASSYRPRFGNNYGYTF. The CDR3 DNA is TGTGCCAGCAGTTACAGACCTCGTTTTGGGAATAACTATGGCTACACCTTC.

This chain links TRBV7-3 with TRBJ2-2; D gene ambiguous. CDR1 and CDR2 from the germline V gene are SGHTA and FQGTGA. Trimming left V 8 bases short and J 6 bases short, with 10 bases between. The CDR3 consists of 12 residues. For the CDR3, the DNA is TGTGCCAGCGGATTGCGGTCCGGGGAGCTGTTTTTT. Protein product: CASGLRSGELFF.

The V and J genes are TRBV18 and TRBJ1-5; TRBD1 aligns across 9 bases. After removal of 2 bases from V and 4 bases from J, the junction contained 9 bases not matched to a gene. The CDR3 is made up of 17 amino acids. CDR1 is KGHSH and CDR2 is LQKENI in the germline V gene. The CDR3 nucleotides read TGTGCCAGCTCACCATGGGACAGGGAGGTAATGAATCAGCCCCAGCATTTT. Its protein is CASSPWDREVMNQPQHF. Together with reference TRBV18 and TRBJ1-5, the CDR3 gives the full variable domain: NAGVMQNPRHLVRRRGQEARLRCSPMKGHSHVYWYRQLPEEGLKFMVYLQKENIIDESGMPKERFSAEFPKEGPSILRIQQVVRGDSAAYFCASSPWDREVMNQPQHFGDGTRLSIL.

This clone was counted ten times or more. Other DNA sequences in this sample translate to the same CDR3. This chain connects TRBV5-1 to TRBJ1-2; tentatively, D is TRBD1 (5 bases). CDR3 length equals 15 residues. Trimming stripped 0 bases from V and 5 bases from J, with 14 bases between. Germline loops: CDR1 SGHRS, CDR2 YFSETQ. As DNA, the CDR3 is TGCGCCAGCAGCTTGGAACGGGGGAGCCCTTATGGCTACACCTTC. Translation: CASSLERGSPYGYTF.

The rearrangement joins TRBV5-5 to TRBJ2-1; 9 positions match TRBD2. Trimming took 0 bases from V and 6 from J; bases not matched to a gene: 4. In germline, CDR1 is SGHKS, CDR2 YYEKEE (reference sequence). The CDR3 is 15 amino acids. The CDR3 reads CASSLGLAASNEQFF. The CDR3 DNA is TGTGCCAGCAGCTTGGGACTAGCGGCATCCAATGAGCAGTTCTTC.